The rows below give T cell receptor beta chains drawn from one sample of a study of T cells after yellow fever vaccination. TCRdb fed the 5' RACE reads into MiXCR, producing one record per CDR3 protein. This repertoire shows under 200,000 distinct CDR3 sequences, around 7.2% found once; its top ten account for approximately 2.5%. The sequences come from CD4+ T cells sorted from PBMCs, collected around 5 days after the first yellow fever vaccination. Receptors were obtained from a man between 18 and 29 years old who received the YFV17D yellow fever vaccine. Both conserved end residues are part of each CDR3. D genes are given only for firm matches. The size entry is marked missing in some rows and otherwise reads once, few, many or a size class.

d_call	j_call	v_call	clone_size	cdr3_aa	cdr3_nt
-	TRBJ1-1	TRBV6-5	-	CASRLQGSSTEAFF	TGTGCCAGCAGGTTACAGGGAAGTAGCACTGAAGCTTTCTTT
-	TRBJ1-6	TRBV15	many	CATIGKTADNSPLHF	TGTGCCACCATAGGCAAAACAGCGGATAATTCACCCCTCCACTTT
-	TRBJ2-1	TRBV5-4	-	CASARVDSYNEQFF	TGTGCCAGCGCCCGGGTTGACTCCTACAATGAGCAGTTCTTC
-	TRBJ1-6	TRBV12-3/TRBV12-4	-	CASSWGETLHF	TGTGCCAGCAGTTGGGGGGAAACCCTCCACTTT
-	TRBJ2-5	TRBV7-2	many	CASSLGGPQETQYF	TGTGCCAGCAGCTTAGGGGGGCCTCAAGAGACCCAGTACTTC
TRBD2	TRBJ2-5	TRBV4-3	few	CASSQEFLAGEGETQYF	TGCGCCAGCAGCCAAGAGTTTCTAGCGGGGGAAGGAGAGACCCAGTACTTC
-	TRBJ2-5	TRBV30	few	CARTSLGPINQETQYF	TGTGCCCGGACCTCACTGGGGCCCATTAACCAAGAGACCCAGTACTTC
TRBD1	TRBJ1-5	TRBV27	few	CASSLRAGGGQPQHF	TGTGCCAGCAGTTTAAGGGCAGGGGGCGGTCAGCCCCAGCATTTT
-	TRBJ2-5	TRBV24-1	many	CATSDIGQRETQYF	TGTGCCACCAGTGATATCGGGCAACGCGAGACCCAGTACTTC
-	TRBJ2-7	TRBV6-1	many	CASRSPGPQVHYEQYF	TGTGCCAGCAGGTCCCCCGGGCCCCAGGTCCACTACGAGCAGTACTTC
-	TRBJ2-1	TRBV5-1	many	CASSFSNEQFF	TGCGCCAGCAGCTTTTCCAATGAGCAGTTCTTC
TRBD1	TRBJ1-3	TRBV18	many	CASSQPGQSSGNTIYF	TGTGCCAGCTCACAACCGGGACAGAGCTCTGGAAACACCATATATTTT
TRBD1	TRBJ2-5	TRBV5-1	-	CASSGTGTEETQYF	TGCGCCAGCAGCGGAACCGGGACAGAAGAGACCCAGTACTTC
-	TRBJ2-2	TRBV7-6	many	CASSLNIGDTAGELFF	TGTGCCAGCAGCTTAAATATTGGGGACACGGCCGGGGAGCTGTTTTTT
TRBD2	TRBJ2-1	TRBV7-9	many	CASTFSGGGYNEQFF	TGTGCCAGCACCTTTAGCGGGGGCGGATACAATGAGCAGTTCTTC
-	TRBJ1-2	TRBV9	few	CASSDYPPYGVYTF	TGTGCCAGCAGCGATTATCCACCCTACGGAGTATACACCTTC
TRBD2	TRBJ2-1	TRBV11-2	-	CASSSPSIRTSGGGAYNEQFF	TGTGCCAGCAGCTCCCCAAGTATTAGGACTAGCGGGGGGGGCGCCTACAATGAGCAGTTCTTC
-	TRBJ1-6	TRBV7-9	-	CASSWDINSPLHF	TGTGCCAGCAGCTGGGATATTAATTCACCCCTCCACTTT
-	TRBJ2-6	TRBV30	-	CASSPGAGGANVLTF	TGTGCCTCTTCGCCGGGGGCAGGCGGGGCCAACGTCCTGACTTTC
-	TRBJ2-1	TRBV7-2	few	CASSLVGVDEQFF	TGTGCCAGCAGCTTAGTCGGGGTAGATGAGCAGTTCTTC
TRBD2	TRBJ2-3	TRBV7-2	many	CASSLERGAYDTQYF	TGTGCCAGCAGCTTAGAGCGGGGGGCGTACGATACGCAGTATTTT
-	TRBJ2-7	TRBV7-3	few	CASSLGDGTYEQYF	TGTGCCAGCAGCTTAGGAGACGGGACCTACGAGCAGTACTTC
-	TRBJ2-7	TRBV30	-	CAWSRAHHYEQYF	TGTGCCTGGAGCCGGGCCCACCACTACGAGCAGTACTTC
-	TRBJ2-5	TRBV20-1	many	CSARGPETQYF	TGCAGTGCTAGAGGTCCGGAGACCCAGTACTTC
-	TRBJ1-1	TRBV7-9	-	CASSLSAGTEAFF	TGTGCCAGCAGCTTATCGGCGGGCACTGAAGCTTTCTTT
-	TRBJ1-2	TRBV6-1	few	CASSGGRGAWDGYTF	TGTGCCAGCAGTGGGGGTAGGGGGGCCTGGGATGGCTACACCTTC
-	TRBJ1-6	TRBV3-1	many	CASSHAGYNSPLHF	TGTGCCAGCAGCCATGCGGGCTATAATTCACCCCTCCACTTT
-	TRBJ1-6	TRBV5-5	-	CASSSIQYNSPLHF	TGTGCCAGCAGCTCTATCCAGTATAATTCACCCCTCCACTTT
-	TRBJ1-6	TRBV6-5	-	CASSYRTGGSPLHF	TGTGCCAGCAGTTACAGGACGGGAGGTTCACCCCTCCACTTT
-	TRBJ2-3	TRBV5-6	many	CASSRTATDTQYF	TGTGCCAGCAGCCGGACAGCCACAGATACGCAGTATTTT
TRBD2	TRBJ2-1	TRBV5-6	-	CASSFISGALEQFF	TGTGCCAGCAGCTTTATTAGCGGGGCCCTCGAGCAGTTCTTC
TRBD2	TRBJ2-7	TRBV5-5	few	CASGPGGFGGDSYEQYF	TGTGCCAGCGGCCCGGGAGGTTTCGGGGGAGACTCCTACGAGCAGTACTTC
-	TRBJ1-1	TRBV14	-	CASSPPAGVEAFF	TGTGCCAGCAGCCCACCCGCGGGTGTTGAAGCTTTCTTT
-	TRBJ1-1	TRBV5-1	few	CASSPRVGGTEAFF	TGCGCCAGCAGCCCCCGGGTCGGAGGCACTGAAGCTTTCTTT
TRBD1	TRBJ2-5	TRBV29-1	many	CSGTGDRGWQETQYF	TGCAGCGGAACCGGCGACAGGGGGTGGCAAGAGACCCAGTACTTC
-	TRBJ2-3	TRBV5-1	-	CASSLERGGGTDTQYF	TGCGCCAGCAGCTTGGAACGGGGAGGAGGGACGGATACGCAGTATTTT
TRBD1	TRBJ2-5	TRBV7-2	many	CASSLDRGPETQYF	TGTGCCAGCAGCTTAGACAGGGGGCCAGAGACCCAGTACTTC
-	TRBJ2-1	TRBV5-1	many	CASSLGGSSYNEQFF	TGCGCCAGCAGCTTGGGGGGCAGCTCCTACAATGAGCAGTTCTTC
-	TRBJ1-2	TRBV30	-	CAWSGGFYGYTF	TGTGCCTGGAGTGGGGGATTTTATGGCTACACCTTC
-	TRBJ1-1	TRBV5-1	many	CASSLAGLSLNTEAFF	TGCGCCAGCAGCTTGGCCGGGCTTAGTTTGAACACTGAAGCTTTCTTT
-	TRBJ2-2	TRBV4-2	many	CASSRSYGTGELFF	TGTGCCAGCAGCCGAAGTTATGGCACCGGGGAGCTGTTTTTT
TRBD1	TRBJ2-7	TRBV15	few	CATSSQRTGGERYF	TGTGCCACCAGCAGCCAGCGGACAGGGGGCGAAAGGTACTTC
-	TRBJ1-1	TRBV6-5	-	CASSYSMGSTEAFF	TGTGCCAGCAGTTACTCGATGGGTAGCACTGAAGCTTTCTTT
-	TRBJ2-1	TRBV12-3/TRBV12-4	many	CASSLDRRYNEQFF	TGTGCCAGCAGTTTAGACAGGCGATACAATGAGCAGTTCTTC
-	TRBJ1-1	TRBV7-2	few	CASSLGGSGTEAFF	TGTGCCAGCAGCTTAGGGGGATCGGGCACTGAAGCTTTCTTT
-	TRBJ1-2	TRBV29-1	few	CSVDPKGGANYGYTF	TGCAGCGTTGACCCCAAGGGGGGAGCTAACTATGGCTACACCTTC
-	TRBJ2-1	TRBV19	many	CASSMRGSSYNEQFF	TGTGCCAGTAGTATGCGGGGTAGCTCCTACAATGAGCAGTTCTTC
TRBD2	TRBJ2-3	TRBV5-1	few	CASSFGSGGGTDTQYF	TGCGCCAGCAGCTTTGGTAGCGGGGGAGGCACAGATACGCAGTATTTT
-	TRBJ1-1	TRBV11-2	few	CASSAHAGGTEAFF	TGTGCCAGCAGCGCCCACGCCGGGGGGACTGAAGCTTTCTTT
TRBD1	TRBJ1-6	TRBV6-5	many	CASNPTGVNSPLHF	TGTGCCAGCAACCCGACAGGGGTTAATTCACCCCTCCACTTT
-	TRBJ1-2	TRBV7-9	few	CASSSPRLDGYTF	TGTGCCAGCAGCTCACCCCGTCTAGATGGCTACACCTTC
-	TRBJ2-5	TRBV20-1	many	CSLRGSETQYF	TGCAGTCTGAGGGGGTCGGAGACCCAGTACTTC
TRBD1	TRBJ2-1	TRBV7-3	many	CASSLSPTGIEQFF	TGTGCCAGCAGCTTATCCCCGACAGGGATTGAGCAGTTCTTC